Below, 10 T cell receptor beta chains from the same sample are listed, as sequenced in a study of OX40 agonist ivuxolimab in advanced cancers. Sequenced by immunoSEQ multiplex PCR; TCRdb stores in-frame clones only, minus some. Among tens of thousands of clones listed, 84% were seen once. The sample in question was CD4+ or CD8+ T cells sorted from blood, obtained in a trial of the OX40 agonist ivuxolimab. The receptors derive from an adult with an advanced solid tumor such as melanoma, head and neck, liver or kidney cancer.

This clone was counted a single time. V gene TRBV4-3 combines with J gene TRBJ1-2; D not certain. V lost 2 bases to trimming and J lost 6 bases, with 10 bases between them. Germline values: CDR1 LGHNA, CDR2 YSLEER. CDR3 length equals 13 residues. The CDR3 spells CASSQRGFHGYTF. The DNA for the CDR3 is TGCGCCAGCAGCCAACGAGGGTTTCATGGCTACACCTTC.

The chain uses TRBV10-3 and TRBJ2-3; D is ambiguous. CDR3 length: 14 residues. The germline CDR1 and CDR2 sequences are ENHRY and SYGVKD. V was shortened by 3 bases and J by 3 bases, with 10 bases between the two germline ends. The CDR3 here is CAISDGVETDTQYF. The CDR3 DNA reads TGTGCCATCAGTGATGGCGTGGAGACAGATACGCAGTATTTT.

The CDR3: CASSLDRGRAFF. The CDR3 region has the DNA TGTGCCAGCAGCTTAGATAGGGGGAGAGCTTTCTTT. The V gene is TRBV7-2, the J gene TRBJ1-1, with a tentative D call TRBD1 (6 bases). The V gene's germline CDR1 is SGHTA and CDR2 FQGNSA. The CDR3 is 12 amino acids. V dropped 1 base and J dropped 10 bases, with 10 bases sitting between them.

In DNA form, the CDR3 reads TGTGCCAGCAGTTCCGGACAGGGTTTAAAAAGCTACACCTTC. This sequence encodes CASSSGQGLKSYTF. The chain recombines TRBV7-9 with TRBJ1-2; 8 bases are a match to TRBD1. Germline V gene sequence: CDR1 SEHNR, CDR2 FQNEAQ (reference sequence). The V segment lost 6 bases and the J segment 9 bases; nucleotides outside the gene matches: 12. There are 14 residues in the CDR3.

This clone was counted a single time. The chain joins TRBV7-2 to TRBJ2-5, with D hard to call. Trimming took 2 bases from V and 5 from J, leaving 12 bases between them. Germline V gene data show CDR1 as SGHTA and CDR2 as FQGNSA. The CDR3 length is 14 residues. The CDR3 sequence is CASSLRSSRETQYF. CDR3 sequence (DNA): TGTGCCAGCAGCTTACGGAGCTCCAGGGAGACCCAGTACTTC.

The chain has TRBV18 and TRBJ1-1; 7 nucleotides line up with TRBD1. CDR1 and CDR2 (germline): KGHSH, LQKENI. Losses at the gene ends were 6 bases for V and 6 bases for J; bases not matched to a gene: 13. This CDR3 has 15 amino acids. As DNA, the CDR3 is TGTGCCAGCTCTCAGAGAGGAACAGGGGACCCTGAAGCTTTCTTT. Its translation is CASSQRGTGDPEAFF. Full variable domain (remainder filled in from reference TRBV18 and TRBJ1-1): NAGVMQNPRHLVRRRGQEARLRCSPMKGHSHVYWYRQLPEEGLKFMVYLQKENIIDESGMPKERFSAEFPKEGPSILRIQQVVRGDSAAYFCASSQRGTGDPEAFFGQGTRLTVV.

The chain has TRBV5-1 and TRBJ1-1; weak D call: TRBD1 (5 bases). Trimming took 1 base from V and 6 from J, leaving 13 bases between them. The length of the CDR3 is 14 residues. CDR1 and CDR2 (germline): SGHRS, YFSETQ. The CDR3 bases are TGCGCCAGCAGCTTGACCGCTTCAGGGCCTGAAGCTTTCTTT. Its protein is CASSLTASGPEAFF.

The gene calls are TRBV6-5 and TRBJ1-6; D is unclear. The germline V and J ends were trimmed by 2 bases and 9 bases, with 8 bases remaining between them. The CDR3 is 13 amino acids. Germline V CDR1 and CDR2: MNHEY, SVGAGI. CDR3 sequence reads: CASSYQEGSPLHF. The CDR3 coding sequence is TGTGCCAGCAGTTACCAGGAGGGTTCACCCCTCCACTTT.

This clone was counted only a few times. The chain carries TRBV4-1 and TRBJ2-2; 7 bases line up with TRBD2. This CDR3 has 15 amino acids. Germline loops: CDR1 MGHRA, CDR2 YSYEKL. Trimming removed 6 bases from V and 5 bases from J; junction bases left unmatched: 9. CDR3 in DNA: TGCGCCAGCAGGTCCAGCGGGGCGGGGACCGGGGAGCTGTTTTTT. Its translation: CASRSSGAGTGELFF.

In this sample, this clone turned up once. The DNA for the CDR3 is TGTGCCAGCAGCCAAGGACGGCAGGATGAGCAGTTCTTC. This encodes CASSQGRQDEQFF. The rearrangement joins TRBV14 to TRBJ2-1, with D unresolved. The germline V and J ends were trimmed by 1 base and 8 bases, with 9 bases remaining between them. Per the germline V gene, CDR1 is SGHDN and CDR2 is FVKESK. The CDR3 consists of 13 residues.